Each of the 3 T cell receptor beta chains below was sequenced from the same sample in a study of pediatric ulcerative colitis. The repertoire was sequenced with immunoSEQ multiplex PCR; TCRdb's copy has only in-frame clones and lacks some. The sample has more than 45,000 clones; 87% are singletons. The sample taken for sequencing was blood. Receptors were obtained from a boy younger than 18 who was a control in a study of pediatric ulcerative colitis.

The genes are TRBV15 and TRBJ2-1; D is perhaps TRBD2 (7 bases). V lost 0 bases and J lost 5, with 20 bases in between. This CDR3 contains 18 residues. CDR1 is LNHNV, CDR2 YYDKDF, per germline (reference sequence). In DNA, the CDR3 is TGTGCCACCAGCAGAGATGAGGGGCTTGCGGGGGCACACAATGAGCAGTTCTTC. It translates to CATSRDEGLAGAHNEQFF.

The chain is built from TRBV19 and TRBJ2-7; D uncertain. Germline CDR1 is LNHDA and CDR2 is SQIVND (reference sequence). V was pared by 2 bases and J by 2 bases, with 16 bases between. The CDR3 spans 16 residues. CDR3 in DNA: TGTGCCAGTAGTATAAGGATTGCCGGAGAAGCCTACGAGCAGTACTTC. It is translated as CASSIRIAGEAYEQYF.

The V and J genes are TRBV7-8 and TRBJ1-6; D ambiguous. From germline, CDR1 is SGHVS and CDR2 FQNEAQ. CDR3 length equals 14 residues. V was trimmed by 5 bases and J by 9 bases, leaving 14 bases between them. The CDR3 loop reads CASSPSRRGSPLHF. CDR3 nucleotide sequence: TGTGCCAGCAGCCCATCAAGGCGGGGTTCACCCCTCCACTTT.